The 16 T cell receptor beta chains below all came from one sample that was sequenced in a study of immune evolution from preneoplasia to lung adenocarcinoma. Assay used: immunoSEQ multiplex PCR; TCRdb lists only in-frame clones, some missing. The sample includes around 11,000 clones, 60% to 85% seen only once; the top ten take around 3.9%. Sequenced sample: FFPE minimally invasive lung adenocarcinoma tissue. Receptors were obtained from a person aged 60-80 years with lung adenocarcinoma.

The chain employs TRBV14 and TRBJ1-3; D gene uncertain. The ends were cut back, 5 bases at V and 0 bases at J, with 8 bases in the middle. CDR3 length equals 14 residues. Germline V gene sequence: CDR1 SGHDN, CDR2 FVKESK. The CDR3 spells CASSYSYSGNTIYF. CDR3 bases: TGTGCCAGCAGCTACAGCTACTCTGGAAACACCATATATTTT.

The rearrangement joins TRBV19 to TRBJ2-4; no reliable D call. V lost 9 bases and J lost 1, with 10 bases in between. CDR1 LNHDA and CDR2 SQIVND come from the germline V gene (reference sequence). The CDR3 covers 13 residues. The CDR3 sequence: CASRDGAKNIQYF. In DNA, the CDR3 is TGTGCCAGCAGAGATGGGGCCAAAAACATTCAGTACTTC.

This chain links TRBV4-3 with TRBJ2-3; TRBD2 agrees at 9 bases. Germline CDR1 reads LGHNA; CDR2 reads YSLEER. Losses at the gene ends were 0 bases for V and 1 base for J; bases not matched to a gene: 5. This CDR3 spans 17 amino acids. The CDR3 DNA follows: TGCGCCAGCAGCCAAGATCGTTCTAGCGGGGGCACAGATACGCAGTATTTT. Amino acids: CASSQDRSSGGTDTQYF.

This clone was recorded a few times. The chain couples TRBV4-3 to TRBJ2-3; 9 nucleotides align to TRBD2. The CDR3 runs 17 residues. V lost 0 bases, J lost 4 bases, and 8 bases stayed unmatched. Germline V lookup: CDR1 LGHNA, CDR2 YSLEER. The CDR3 bases are TGCGCCAGCAGCCAAGATCGAAGGCGGGGGGGGTCAGATACGCAGTATTTT. Protein sequence: CASSQDRRRGGSDTQYF.

This clone was observed once. The chain recombines TRBV11-2 with TRBJ2-1; unclear D gene. CDR1 SGHAT and CDR2 FQNNGV come from the germline V gene. The CDR3 spans 15 residues. The V end was cut by 5 bases, the J end by 4 bases, with 15 bases between. CDR3 nucleotide sequence: TGTGCCAGCAGCCGAGCCTCTTGGGATTACAATGAGCAGTTCTTC. This gives the protein CASSRASWDYNEQFF.

The genes are TRBV7-8 and TRBJ1-5; 8 bases match TRBD1. The CDR3 contains 16 residues. Germline CDR1 is SGHVS and CDR2 is FQNEAQ. J was trimmed by 5 bases and V by 4 bases; bases with no gene match: 10. In nucleotides, the CDR3 is TGTGCCAGCAGCTACCACACCCTGACAGGGGATCAGCCCCAGCATTTT. This sequence encodes CASSYHTLTGDQPQHF.

The V gene is TRBV6-6, the J gene TRBJ1-2; TRBD1 aligns across 7 bases. Germline CDR1 reads MNHNY; CDR2 reads SVGAGI (reference sequence). V gave up 4 bases and J gave up 7 bases; unmatched junction bases: 12. This CDR3 is 15 amino acids long. CDR3 DNA sequence: TGTGCCAGCAGTTCTAATCGACAGGGCCCGGGTGGCTACACCTTC. It translates to CASSSNRQGPGGYTF.

The chain is built from TRBV9 and TRBJ1-3; 8 bases are shared with TRBD1. CDR1 is SGDLS and CDR2 is YYNGEE in the germline V gene. This CDR3 is 15 amino acids long. V was clipped by 3 bases and J by 4 bases; unmatched bases: 6. The CDR3 protein is CASSDRTGWGNTIYF. The DNA for the CDR3 is TGTGCCAGCAGCGACCGGACAGGGTGGGGAAACACCATATATTTT.

The CDR3 DNA is TGTGCCACTGGGGCCGGTCCTTATAATTCACCCCTCCACTTT. It is translated as CATGAGPYNSPLHF. V is TRBV6-1 and J is TRBJ1-6; D is perhaps TRBD1 (5 bases). The CDR3 length is 14 residues. V lost 10 bases to trimming and J lost 4 bases, with 14 bases between them. Germline V gene sequence: CDR1 MNHNS, CDR2 SASEGT.

V is TRBV11-2 and J is TRBJ2-1; TRBD2 is a possible D gene (5 bases). Deletions cut 3 bases from V and 3 bases from J, with 12 bases between. The CDR3 sequence is 15 residues long. Per the germline V gene, CDR1 is SGHAT and CDR2 is FQNNGV. The CDR3 loop reads CASSFLAVIYNEQFF. In nucleotides, the CDR3 is TGTGCCAGCAGCTTCCTAGCAGTAATCTACAATGAGCAGTTCTTC.

The J gene is TRBJ1-4, the V gene TRBV5-6; TRBD1 aligns across 10 bases. The germline V gene has CDR1 SGHDT and CDR2 YYEEEE. This CDR3 comprises 15 residues. J was trimmed by 11 bases and V by 5 bases; bases with no gene match: 12. The chain's CDR3 is CASSWLGTGEKKLFF. In DNA form, the CDR3 reads TGTGCCAGCAGTTGGCTGGGGACAGGGGAAAAGAAACTGTTTTTT.

This rearrangement joins TRBV7-8 to TRBJ1-4; 8 positions agree with TRBD1. Germline values: CDR1 SGHVS, CDR2 FQNEAQ. CDR3 length: 14 residues. V lost 6 bases to trimming and J lost 8 bases; unmatched junction nucleotides: 8. The CDR3 nucleotides read TGTGCCAGCAGTCCCTTGAGGGACAGGGAAAAACTGTTTTTT. Protein product: CASSPLRDREKLFF.

The CDR3 spells CASSYSPGGDEQFF. The CDR3 DNA reads as TGTGCCAGCAGTTACTCGCCGGGAGGGGATGAGCAGTTCTTC. V gene TRBV6-5 combines with J gene TRBJ2-1; 8 bases line up with TRBD2. The germline V gene encodes CDR1 MNHEY and CDR2 SVGAGI. The CDR3 spans 14 residues. V shed 0 bases, J shed 8 bases, and the junction held 3 bases outside the gene matches.

The V gene is TRBV7-8, the J gene TRBJ2-3; D is unclear. The CDR3 sequence is 15 residues long. Germline V CDR1 and CDR2: SGHVS, FQNEAQ. V dropped 0 bases and J dropped 2 bases, with 9 bases sitting between them. The CDR3 loop is CASSLAPRYTDTQYF. The CDR3, as DNA: TGTGCCAGCAGCTTAGCGCCGCGGTACACAGATACGCAGTATTTT.

This clone was detected once. V is TRBV6-5 and J is TRBJ1-2; 7 nucleotides match TRBD1. There are 15 residues in the CDR3. In germline, CDR1 is MNHEY, CDR2 SVGAGI. The junction had 9 bases not matched to a gene; V was cut back by 3 bases and J by 5 bases. The CDR3 DNA sequence: TGTGCCAGCAGTTATACACAACAGGGGAGGTATGGCTACACCTTC. Protein: CASSYTQQGRYGYTF.

This clone has a single count. The chain recombines TRBV4-3 with TRBJ2-3, with 12 bases fitting TRBD2. V dropped 4 bases and J dropped 5; count of bases not matched to a gene: 10. CDR3 size: 17 residues. From germline, CDR1 is LGHNA and CDR2 YSLEER. CDR3 sequence: CASSRQTSGGHVDTQYF. The CDR3 DNA reads TGCGCCAGCAGCCGCCAGACTAGCGGGGGACACGTAGATACGCAGTATTTT.